This TCR beta chain was sequenced in a study of blood T cell repertoires in COVID-19. Across the whole study: Sources were T cells, B-cell-depleted T cells, or PBMCs; the material itself was cDNA or gDNA.

Original data processing: Cell counts per sample came from amplifying reference gene primers. Repertoires were generated with immunoSEQ multiplex PCR, while TCRdb's copy carries only in-frame clones and drops some. D and trimming come from the DNA, and the V and J calls and clone size come from that table. The sample lists about 150,000 clones, 80% seen once, with 5% in the top ten. Germline V CDR1 and CDR2: MDHEN, SYDVKM. V shed 6 bases and J shed 7 bases, with 12 bases lying between them. This CDR3 region has 13 residues. J is TRBJ1-4 and V is TRBV28; D gene ambiguous. The sequence derives from a woman aged 45-65 years with acute or convalescent COVID-19. What was sequenced was peripheral blood. CDR3 DNA: TGTGCCAGCAGGTGGAGGGAGCTTGAAAAACTGTTTTTT. It yields the protein CASRWRELEKLFF. Using reference TRBV28 and TRBJ1-4 for the parts outside the CDR3, the full variable domain is DVKVTQSSRYLVKRTGEKVFLECVQDMDHENMFWYRQDPGLGLRLIYFSYDVKMKEKGDIPEGYSVSREKKERFSLILESASTNQTSMYLCASRWRELEKLFFGSGTQLSVL.